What follows are 10 T cell receptor beta chains derived from one specimen sequenced in a study of OX40 agonist ivuxolimab in advanced cancers. Clones were read by immunoSEQ multiplex PCR, and TCRdb kept only the in-frame ones, dropping some. The table records more than 45,000 clones, about 74% of them present only once. The material sequenced was CD4+ or CD8+ T cells sorted from blood, taken in a trial of the OX40 agonist ivuxolimab. These receptors all come from an adult with an advanced solid tumor such as melanoma, head and neck, liver or kidney cancer.

J is TRBJ2-5 and V is TRBV29-1; no definite D call. This CDR3 has 11 residues. V was shortened by 7 bases and J by 2 bases, with 8 bases between the two germline ends. Germline loops: CDR1 SQVTM, CDR2 ANQGSEA. The DNA for the CDR3 is TGCAGCGCCAGAATTCAAGAGACCCAGTACTTC. This sequence encodes CSARIQETQYF.

This chain connects TRBV29-1 to TRBJ2-7; TRBD2 agrees at 8 bases. With V trimmed by 6 bases and J by 2 bases, 6 bases remained unmatched. Germline V CDR1 and CDR2: SQVTM, ANQGSEA. The CDR3 runs 13 residues. The CDR3 coding sequence is TGCAGCGTATCGACTAGCGCGCCCTACGAGCAGTACTTC. Translated, it gives CSVSTSAPYEQYF.

The gene calls are TRBV28 and TRBJ1-2, with D possibly TRBD1 on 5 matching bases. This CDR3 is 14 amino acids long. Germline V gene data show CDR1 as MDHEN and CDR2 as SYDVKM. Trimming pared 2 bases from V and 4 bases from J, leaving 11 bases between. CDR3 nucleotides: TGTGCCAGCAGTTTAGGGGGATACGGCTATGGCTACACCTTC. Protein sequence: CASSLGGYGYGYTF.

This clone was seen only a few times. This rearrangement joins TRBV4-1 to TRBJ2-1; D tentatively reads TRBD1 or TRBD2 (6 bases each). Trimming cost V 6 bases and J 0 bases, with 15 bases left between them. Germline V gene sequence: CDR1 MGHRA, CDR2 YSYEKL. CDR3 length: 16 amino acids. CDR3 loop: CASRGLGGRSYNEQFF. For the CDR3, the DNA is TGCGCCAGCAGGGGACTTGGGGGCCGCTCCTACAATGAGCAGTTCTTC.

This clone was counted a single time. This rearrangement joins TRBV5-1 to TRBJ1-2; weak D call: TRBD1 (6 bases). The CDR3 spans 15 residues. The germline V gene encodes CDR1 SGHRS and CDR2 YFSETQ. V was pared by 0 bases and J by 8 bases, with 17 bases between. The chain's CDR3 is CASSLAGGGMQGYTF. CDR3 nucleotide sequence: TGCGCCAGCAGCTTGGCGGGGGGCGGGATGCAGGGCTACACCTTC.

The chain has TRBV4-2 and TRBJ2-1; 11 nucleotides line up with TRBD2. The germline CDR1 and CDR2 sequences are LGHNA and YNFKEQ. V lost 0 bases to trimming and J lost 3 bases; unmatched junction nucleotides: 4. The CDR3 spans 17 residues. The CDR3 bases are TGTGCCAGCAGCCAAGATTCCGGGACTAGCGGCTACAATGAGCAGTTCTTC. Amino acids: CASSQDSGTSGYNEQFF.

The chain carries TRBV28 and TRBJ2-1; either TRBD1 or TRBD2 may supply D (5 bases each). CDR1 MDHEN and CDR2 SYDVKM come from the germline V gene. CDR3 size: 14 residues. V was clipped by 6 bases and J by 7 bases, with 16 bases between them. The DNA of the CDR3 is TGTGCCAGCAGCACTCCGGGGCGAGAGAATGAGCAGTTCTTC. Translated, it gives CASSTPGRENEQFF.

V is TRBV7-9 and J is TRBJ2-1; 14 nucleotides match TRBD2. The CDR3 extends over 16 amino acids. J lost 6 bases, V lost 5 bases, and 6 bases had no gene match. Germline V gives CDR1 SEHNR, CDR2 FQNEAQ (reference sequence). The CDR3 protein is CASSPLTSGGGNEQFF. The CDR3 DNA sequence: TGTGCCAGCAGCCCGTTGACTAGCGGGGGGGGCAATGAGCAGTTCTTC.

The chain links TRBV7-9 to TRBJ1-1, with D unclear. This CDR3 spans 15 amino acids. CDR1 SEHNR and CDR2 FQNEAQ come from the germline V gene (reference sequence). V lost 5 bases and J lost 0, with 13 bases in between. The CDR3 region has the DNA TGTGCCAGCAGCCCCCGGGGAGAAATGAACACTGAAGCTTTCTTT. Its protein is CASSPRGEMNTEAFF.

As to this clone: This same CDR3 is encoded by further DNA sequences in the sample. The chain uses TRBV18 and TRBJ2-1, with unresolved D. Germline V gives CDR1 KGHSH, CDR2 LQKENI. V gave up 3 bases and J gave up 7 bases, with 7 bases separating them. The CDR3 totals 12 residues. The CDR3 DNA reads TGTGCCAGCTCACCCCTGGGGAATGAGCAGTTCTTC. Translating it yields CASSPLGNEQFF.